One sample yielded the 26 T cell receptor beta chains listed below, sequenced in a study of blood T cell repertoires in COVID-19 (dated by TCRdb to the early 2020s). The method was the immunoSEQ multiplex PCR assay. TCRdb's version of the immuneACCESS table is confined to in-frame rearrangements and falls short of the full clone set. An unresolved V gene accounts for under half of the shortfall where checked; the remainder is of unknown origin. The sample table shows under 250,000 clones, and 80% to 90% are seen once. Clones ranked in the top ten supply under 3.5% of the sample. Input material: PBMCs or T cells enriched from blood (not recorded which). These receptors originate from a young woman in a cohort exposed to, infected with or recovered from COVID-19 (not recorded which).

The V and J genes are TRBV15 and TRBJ1-5; the match to TRBD1 covers 8 bases. V shed 5 bases and J 6 bases; nucleotides not matched to a gene: 9. The CDR3 contains 15 residues. Germline CDR1 LNHNV, CDR2 YYDKDF (reference sequence). The CDR3 nucleotides read TGTGCCACCAGCTCTGGACAGGGTCGGAGTCAGCCCCAGCATTTT. As protein: CATSSGQGRSQPQHF.

The chain joins TRBV5-5 to TRBJ1-5; 8 bases agree with TRBD1. V shed 1 base, J shed 14 bases, and the junction held 8 bases outside the gene matches. CDR3 length: 13 residues. CDR1 and CDR2 (germline): SGHKS, YYEKEE (reference sequence). CDR3 protein: CASSLRAGQVEHF. The CDR3 bases are TGTGCCAGCAGCTTGAGAGCGGGACAGGTCGAGCATTTT.

This chain uses TRBV6-9 with TRBJ2-1; TRBD1 aligns across 7 bases. Germline V gives CDR1 MNHGY, CDR2 SVAAGI. V shed 5 bases and J 0 bases; nucleotides not matched to a gene: 10. The CDR3 totals 17 residues. The CDR3 DNA reads as TGTGCCAGCAGTAACCCAGGGGGTTTGAGCTCCTACAATGAGCAGTTCTTC. This encodes CASSNPGGLSSYNEQFF.

CDR3 DNA: TGCGCCAGCAGTGAGGGGCTAGCGGGAGCCGGGGAGCTGTTTTTT. It codes for CASSEGLAGAGELFF. The chain combines TRBV5-1 with TRBJ2-2; 10 positions agree with TRBD2. This CDR3 spans 15 amino acids. The ends lost 5 bases at V and 6 bases at J; junction bases unmatched: 7. Germline CDR1 is SGHRS and CDR2 is YFSETQ.

The rearrangement uses TRBV10-1 and TRBJ2-3; D possibly corresponds to TRBD2 (7 bases). The CDR3 contains 14 residues. The germline V and J ends were trimmed by 1 base and 4 bases, with 9 bases remaining between them. Germline V gene sequence: CDR1 WNHNN, CDR2 SYGVQD (reference sequence). The CDR3 nucleotides are TGCGCCAGCAGTGAGTGGGGGGGCTCAGATACGCAGTATTTT. It is translated as CASSEWGGSDTQYF.

The CDR3 DNA sequence: TGTGCCAGCAGTTTTCCCGGGAAAGAGACCCAGTACTTC. The encoded protein is CASSFPGKETQYF. The chain carries TRBV12-3 or TRBV12-4 and TRBJ2-5, with a weak D call TRBD2 (5 bases). The CDR3 runs to 13 residues. Trimming cost V 3 bases and J 3 bases, with 8 bases left between them.

This sequence joins TRBV7-8 and TRBJ1-5; 10 bases align to TRBD1. Germline CDR1 is SGHVS and CDR2 is FQNEAQ. With 2 bases clipped from V and 1 base from J, the junction kept 2 bases outside the gene matches. The CDR3 loop spans 16 amino acids. The DNA of the CDR3 is TGTGCCAGCAGCTTATGGGACAGGGGAAGCAATCAGCCCCAGCATTTT. This gives the protein CASSLWDRGSNQPQHF.

A single count supports this clone. The genes are TRBV9 and TRBJ1-4; D uncertain. This CDR3 region has 14 residues. V gave up 7 bases and J gave up 6 bases, with 16 bases separating them. The germline CDR1 and CDR2 sequences are SGDLS and YYNGEE. Written as DNA, the CDR3 is TGTGCCAGCGGTGCCGGGATTCCTGATGAAAAACTGTTTTTT. It specifies CASGAGIPDEKLFF. The full variable domain, its missing parts supplied by reference TRBV9 and TRBJ1-4, is DSGVTQTPKHLITATGQRVTLRCSPRSGDLSVYWYQQSLDQGLQFLIQYYNGEERAKGNILERFSAQQFPDLHSELNLSSLELGDSALYFCASGAGIPDEKLFFGSGTQLSVL.

The chain uses TRBV5-1 and TRBJ2-7; 11 nucleotides line up with TRBD2. J lost 5 bases, V lost 0 bases, and 4 bases had no gene match. CDR1 and CDR2 from the germline V gene are SGHRS and YFSETQ. The CDR3 loop spans 15 amino acids. The CDR3 sequence is CASSLVLAGGHEQYF. CDR3 in DNA: TGCGCCAGCAGCTTGGTGTTAGCGGGGGGGCACGAGCAGTACTTC.

Regarding this clone: The same CDR3 also results from other DNA sequences found in this sample. The genes are TRBV6-5 and TRBJ1-2; 11 bases are a match to TRBD1. V was clipped by 0 bases and J by 5 bases; unmatched bases: 2. From germline, CDR1 is MNHEY and CDR2 SVGAGI. There are 15 residues in the CDR3. The DNA for the CDR3 is TGTGCCAGCAGTTACTCCGGGACAGGGGGTTATGGCTACACCTTC. This gives the protein CASSYSGTGGYGYTF.

This chain uses TRBV4-1 with TRBJ1-2; D is undetermined. Germline V gives CDR1 MGHRA, CDR2 YSYEKL. V was pared by 0 bases and J by 3 bases, with 5 bases between. The CDR3 runs to 13 residues. CDR3 protein: CASSQDRDYGYTF. The CDR3 bases are TGCGCCAGCAGCCAAGACCGGGACTATGGCTACACCTTC.

The sample holds one count of this clone. J is TRBJ1-1 and V is TRBV11-2, with D perhaps matching TRBD1 (5 bases). The CDR3 has 16 residues. V lost 3 bases and J 1 base, leaving 15 bases between the germline ends. Germline V CDR1 and CDR2: SGHAT, FQNNGV. The CDR3 bases are TGTGCCAGCAGCTTCCTCGAAACAGGAACGAACACTGAAGCTTTCTTT. Translated, it gives CASSFLETGTNTEAFF. Supplemented by reference TRBV11-2 and TRBJ1-1, the full variable domain reads EAGVAQSPRYKIIEKRQSVAFWCNPISGHATLYWYQQILGQGPKLLIQFQNNGVVDDSQLPKDRFSAERLKGVDSTLKIQPAKLEDSAVYLCASSFLETGTNTEAFFGQGTRLTVV.

The rearrangement links TRBV3-1 (or the pseudogene TRBV3-2) to TRBJ2-2; TRBD2 matches 9 bases. In germline, CDR1 is LGHDT, CDR2 YNNKEL (reference sequence). Trimming took 0 bases from V and 4 from J; bases not matched to a gene: 6. This CDR3 contains 17 residues. CDR3 in amino acids: CASSQDGGRVGTGELFF. The CDR3 DNA reads TGTGCCAGCAGCCAAGATGGCGGGAGGGTGGGCACCGGGGAGCTGTTTTTT.

V is TRBV10-3 and J is TRBJ2-2, with TRBD1 identical over 7 bases. Germline CDR1 is ENHRY and CDR2 is SYGVKD. V lost 5 bases and J lost 5; bases outside the gene matches: 11. The CDR3 is 16 amino acids. DNA of the CDR3: TGTGCCATCAGTAACACCAACAGGGGTAGGACCGGGGAGCTGTTTTTT. Translated, it gives CAISNTNRGRTGELFF.

The V call is TRBV24-1, the J call TRBJ1-1; D may be TRBD1 (5 bases). The CDR3 is 14 residues long. The germline CDR1 and CDR2 sequences are KGHDR and SFDVKD. V lost 4 bases to trimming and J lost 2 bases, with 10 bases between them. CDR3 nucleotides: TGTGCCACCAGTGACGCGACAGAAAACACTGAAGCTTTCTTT. Its protein product is CATSDATENTEAFF.

The rearrangement joins TRBV5-6 to TRBJ1-1; D not resolved. Germline V gives CDR1 SGHDT, CDR2 YYEEEE. V was cut by 2 bases and J by 4 bases, with 12 bases left in between. The CDR3 length is 14 residues. CDR3 in amino acids: CASSFGAVGTEAFF. In DNA form, the CDR3 reads TGTGCCAGCAGCTTCGGCGCGGTTGGCACTGAAGCTTTCTTT. Together with reference TRBV5-6 and TRBJ1-1, the CDR3 gives the full variable domain: DAGVTQSPTHLIKTRGQQVTLRCSPKSGHDTVSWYQQALGQGPQFIFQYYEEEERQRGNFPDRFSGHQFPNYSSELNVNALLLGDSALYLCASSFGAVGTEAFFGQGTRLTVV.

This clone turned up a few times. V usage is TRBV7-3 and J usage is TRBJ2-7; D is ambiguous. Germline V gene sequence: CDR1 SGHTA, CDR2 FQGTGA. Trimming left V 1 base short and J 2 bases short, with 12 bases between. The CDR3 consists of 15 residues. The CDR3 loop is CASSLSPQTPYEQYF. DNA for the CDR3: TGTGCCAGCAGCTTAAGCCCACAAACACCCTACGAGCAGTACTTC.

This clone has just one count. The chain recombines TRBV3-1 (or the pseudogene TRBV3-2) with TRBJ1-6, with TRBD1 matching 7 bases. CDR1 is LGHDT, CDR2 YNNKEL, per germline (reference sequence). The CDR3 totals 14 residues. Trimming at V came to 3 bases and at J to 8 bases, leaving 4 bases not matched to a gene. CDR3 nucleotides: TGTGCCAGCAGCCATGGGACAGAATATTCACCCCTCCACTTT. The encoded protein is CASSHGTEYSPLHF.

The chain couples TRBV5-1 to TRBJ1-4; D is perhaps TRBD1 (6 bases). Germline V gene data show CDR1 as SGHRS and CDR2 as YFSETQ. CDR3 size: 17 residues. The V and J ends lost 3 bases and 8 bases respectively, with 23 bases between them. The CDR3 DNA sequence: TGCGCCAGCAGCTCTCAACCACCGGACAGAGGGAACGAAAAACTGTTTTTT. Protein product: CASSSQPPDRGNEKLFF. Full variable domain (missing parts from reference TRBV5-1 and TRBJ1-4): KAGVTQTPRYLIKTRGQQVTLSCSPISGHRSVSWYQQTPGQGLQFLFEYFSETQRNKGNFPGRFSGRQFSNSRSEMNVSTLELGDSALYLCASSSQPPDRGNEKLFFGSGTQLSVL.

This CDR3 is CASSLVLGGNTEAFF. The CDR3 bases are TGTGCCAGCAGTTTAGTCCTGGGAGGGAACACTGAAGCTTTCTTT. The rearrangement uses TRBV27 and TRBJ1-1, with D hard to call. Trimming removed 2 bases at V and 1 base at J, with 11 bases between. CDR3 size: 15 residues. Germline lookup yields CDR1 MNHEY and CDR2 SMNVEV (reference sequence).

V is TRBV15 and J is TRBJ1-5; D possibly corresponds to TRBD1 (6 bases). CDR1 LNHNV and CDR2 YYDKDF come from the germline V gene (reference sequence). The CDR3 is made up of 17 amino acids. V was trimmed by 1 base and J by 3 bases, leaving 16 bases between them. The CDR3 spells CATSRAPGQGPNQPQHF. CDR3 bases: TGTGCCACCAGCAGAGCCCCTGGCCAGGGGCCCAATCAGCCCCAGCATTTT.

This sequence joins TRBV7-9 and TRBJ1-2, with a possible D match to TRBD1 (5 bases). Germline V gene data show CDR1 as SEHNR and CDR2 as FQNEAQ (reference sequence). This CDR3 is built from 12 residues. The V and J ends lost 3 bases and 10 bases respectively, with 12 bases between them. Here the CDR3 reads CASSLSGMYYTF. CDR3 DNA: TGTGCCAGCAGCTTGTCAGGGATGTACTACACCTTC.

The rearrangement uses TRBV28 and TRBJ1-6; 11 bases agree with TRBD1. The V segment lost 3 bases and the J segment 7 bases; nucleotides outside the gene matches: 5. This CDR3 comprises 16 residues. Germline-derived CDR1 and CDR2 are MDHEN and SYDVKM. CDR3 region: CASSFAGTGGNSPLHF. The CDR3 bases are TGTGCCAGCAGTTTCGCCGGGACAGGGGGAAATTCACCCCTCCACTTT.

This chain connects TRBV10-3 to TRBJ1-1; D not certain. Trimming removed 3 bases at V and 4 bases at J, with 12 bases between. The CDR3 length is 14 residues. The germline V gene has CDR1 ENHRY and CDR2 SYGVKD. The CDR3 DNA sequence: TGTGCCATCAGTGATGACCCAGAGGTCACTGAAGCTTTCTTT. Translating it yields CAISDDPEVTEAFF.

V is TRBV3-1 (or the pseudogene TRBV3-2) and J is TRBJ2-1; 9 positions match TRBD2. Germline V gene data show CDR1 as LGHDT and CDR2 as YNNKEL (reference sequence). This CDR3 spans 15 amino acids. Trimming at V came to 6 bases and at J to 4 bases, leaving 7 bases not matched to a gene. CDR3 sequence reads: CASRPRTSAYNEQFF. The CDR3 region has the DNA TGTGCCAGCAGGCCAAGGACTAGCGCATACAATGAGCAGTTCTTC.

In this sample, this clone turned up once. The rearrangement joins TRBV11-2 to TRBJ1-6; no clear D. V was pared by 2 bases and J by 9 bases, with 14 bases between. CDR1 SGHAT and CDR2 FQNNGV come from the germline V gene. This CDR3 region has 15 residues. The CDR3 coding sequence is TGTGCCAGCAGCTTATTTGGGTGGGTAGCTTCACCCCTCCACTTT. Translation gives CASSLFGWVASPLHF.